This entry lists 21 T cell receptor beta chains sequenced from one sample in a study of blood T cell repertoires in COVID-19. Only in-frame clones appear in the TCRdb table, and some are missing; sequencing was by immunoSEQ multiplex PCR. Here the sample spans about 310,000 clones, around 87% being singletons. The material sequenced was peripheral blood. The origin of the receptors is a woman aged 50 to 65 who had recovered from COVID-19.

The V call is TRBV5-1, the J call TRBJ1-1, with 8 bases fitting TRBD1. Germline values: CDR1 SGHRS, CDR2 YFSETQ. J lost 4 bases, V lost 3 bases, and 5 bases had no gene match. The length of the CDR3 is 14 residues. In DNA, the CDR3 is TGCGCCAGCAGCTGGGGGGACAGGTCCACTGAAGCTTTCTTT. It encodes CASSWGDRSTEAFF.

The table lists this clone with a count of one. The chain joins TRBV3-1 (or the pseudogene TRBV3-2) to TRBJ1-4; unclear D gene. The CDR3 covers 14 residues. Germline loops: CDR1 LGHDT, CDR2 YNNKEL (reference sequence). V was shortened by 5 bases and J by 7 bases, with 14 bases between the two germline ends. CDR3 bases: TGTGCCAGCAGCTCCGGAGGAGGAAGTGAAAAACTGTTTTTT. Amino acids: CASSSGGGSEKLFF.

This rearrangement joins TRBV9 to TRBJ2-3; 11 bases are shared with TRBD2. The CDR3 sequence is 17 residues long. V lost 1 base, J lost 7 bases, and 11 bases stayed unmatched. In germline, CDR1 is SGDLS, CDR2 YYNGEE. CDR3 sequence: CASSVTPSSGGQHTQYF. The CDR3 nucleotides are TGTGCCAGCAGCGTAACCCCCTCTAGCGGGGGGCAGCATACGCAGTATTTT. The variable domain in full, with the rest retrieved from reference TRBV9 and TRBJ2-3, is DSGVTQTPKHLITATGQRVTLRCSPRSGDLSVYWYQQSLDQGLQFLIQYYNGEERAKGNILERFSAQQFPDLHSELNLSSLELGDSALYFCASSVTPSSGGQHTQYFGPGTRLTVL.

This sequence joins TRBV28 and TRBJ2-2; D call uncertain. The CDR3 is 12 amino acids. V shed 2 bases and J shed 6 bases, with 4 bases lying between them. The germline V gene has CDR1 MDHEN and CDR2 SYDVKM. The CDR3 DNA sequence: TGTGCCAGCAGTTTAGCGTCCGGGGAGCTGTTTTTT. Its protein is CASSLASGELFF.

Written as DNA, the CDR3 is TGTGCCAGCAGTTTACCCGGGACTAGCGGGGGGGTGGCGGATGAGCAGTTCTTC. Translated, it gives CASSLPGTSGGVADEQFF. The V gene is TRBV27, the J gene TRBJ2-1, with 16 bases aligning to TRBD2. This CDR3 comprises 18 residues. Trimming took 2 bases from V and 8 from J; bases not matched to a gene: 9. The germline CDR1 and CDR2 sequences are MNHEY and SMNVEV (reference sequence).

This rearrangement joins TRBV3-1 (or the pseudogene TRBV3-2) to TRBJ1-5; the D gene is possibly TRBD1 (5 bases). Germline V lookup: CDR1 LGHDT, CDR2 YNNKEL (reference sequence). The germline V and J ends were trimmed by 0 bases and 6 bases, with 12 bases remaining between them. This CDR3 region has 15 residues. CDR3 in amino acids: CASSQEGGATQPQHF. The CDR3 nucleotides read TGTGCCAGCAGCCAAGAAGGAGGGGCGACTCAGCCCCAGCATTTT.

This clone was seen a handful of times. The rearrangement links TRBV7-9 to TRBJ2-1, with 7 bases lining up with TRBD2. Per germline, CDR1 SEHNR and CDR2 FQNEAQ (reference sequence). V lost 3 bases to trimming and J lost 9 bases; unmatched junction nucleotides: 8. The CDR3 extends over 14 amino acids. This CDR3 is CASSFWTSESEQFF. The CDR3 region has the DNA TGTGCCAGCAGCTTTTGGACTAGTGAGTCTGAGCAGTTCTTC.

This rearrangement joins TRBV4-3 to TRBJ2-5; 7 nucleotides match TRBD1. The trim removed 1 base at V and 3 bases at J, leaving 2 bases unmatched. The CDR3 has 14 residues. Germline V gene data show CDR1 as LGHNA and CDR2 as YSLEER. CDR3 coding DNA: TGCGCCAGCAGCCAAGCAGGGACAGAAGAGACCCAGTACTTC. The encoded protein is CASSQAGTEETQYF.

This sequence joins TRBV7-2 and TRBJ2-3; the match to TRBD2 covers 7 bases. CDR3 length equals 14 residues. With 5 bases clipped from V and 3 bases from J, the junction kept 5 bases outside the gene matches. Germline CDR1 and CDR2: SGHTA and FQGNSA. CDR3 loop: CASSKPGGTDTQYF. CDR3 bases: TGTGCCAGCAGCAAACCCGGGGGGACAGATACGCAGTATTTT.

The chain carries TRBV19 and TRBJ2-1; 9 bases fit TRBD2. Trimming cost V 6 bases and J 6 bases; bases outside gene matches: 15. This CDR3 contains 17 residues. The germline V gene has CDR1 LNHDA and CDR2 SQIVND (reference sequence). CDR3 loop: CASSLYGREGPRNEQFF. The CDR3 bases are TGTGCCAGTAGCCTCTATGGGCGGGAGGGCCCTCGCAATGAGCAGTTCTTC.

The table lists this clone with a count of one. The gene calls are TRBV9 and TRBJ2-2; D is unclear. The V gene lost 2 bases and the J gene lost 3 bases, with 14 bases spanning the gap. This CDR3 is built from 16 residues. CDR1 SGDLS and CDR2 YYNGEE come from the germline V gene. CDR3 protein: CASSVWWAIDTGELFF. Here the CDR3 DNA reads TGTGCCAGCAGCGTTTGGTGGGCTATCGACACCGGGGAGCTGTTTTTT.

The chain couples TRBV28 to TRBJ1-5, with TRBD1 identical over 9 bases. Germline V gene lookup returns CDR1 MDHEN and CDR2 SYDVKM. V was clipped by 5 bases and J by 5 bases; unmatched bases: 10. CDR3 length equals 16 residues. The CDR3 DNA follows: TGTGCCAGCAGTCGAAAAGGGACAGGGTATTATCAGCCCCAGCATTTT. It yields the protein CASSRKGTGYYQPQHF.

This rearrangement joins TRBV6-2 or TRBV6-3 to TRBJ1-2; 9 bases are shared with TRBD1. The V gene's germline CDR1 is MNHEY and CDR2 SVGEGT. This CDR3 has 15 residues. With 7 bases clipped from V and 3 bases from J, the junction kept 9 bases outside the gene matches. Here the CDR3 reads CASTPRQGGYYGYTF. CDR3 in DNA: TGTGCCAGCACCCCTAGACAGGGGGGGTACTATGGCTACACCTTC.

The chain has TRBV7-2 and TRBJ2-1; D ambiguous. The V gene's germline CDR1 is SGHTA and CDR2 FQGNSA. This CDR3 has 16 amino acids. V was clipped by 0 bases and J by 0 bases, with 9 bases between them. The CDR3 DNA reads as TGTGCCAGCAGCTTAGCTCCGCCTAGCTCCTACAATGAGCAGTTCTTC. Amino acids: CASSLAPPSSYNEQFF.

This chain uses TRBV5-1 with TRBJ2-1; TRBD2 matches at 11 bases. This CDR3 spans 17 amino acids. The germline V gene has CDR1 SGHRS and CDR2 YFSETQ. With V trimmed by 0 bases and J by 4 bases, 6 bases remained unmatched. CDR3 in amino acids: CASSLALAGGPYNEQFF. The CDR3 region has the DNA TGCGCCAGCAGCTTGGCTCTAGCGGGAGGACCATACAATGAGCAGTTCTTC. The variable domain in full, completed from reference TRBV5-1 and TRBJ2-1, reads KAGVTQTPRYLIKTRGQQVTLSCSPISGHRSVSWYQQTPGQGLQFLFEYFSETQRNKGNFPGRFSGRQFSNSRSEMNVSTLELGDSALYLCASSLALAGGPYNEQFFGPGTRLTVL.

The CDR3 nucleotides read TGCAGCGTGCGGGGGGCAGGGACCACCGGGGAGCTGTTTTTT. The encoded protein is CSVRGAGTTGELFF. The J gene is TRBJ2-2, the V gene TRBV29-1, with 8 positions matching TRBD2. Germline CDR1 SQVTM, CDR2 ANQGSEA. The CDR3 spans 14 residues. V lost 6 bases and J lost 4; bases outside the gene matches: 7.

V is TRBV9 and J is TRBJ2-3, with 7 bases that match TRBD1. The ends lost 0 bases at V and 0 bases at J; junction bases unmatched: 4. CDR1 and CDR2 from the germline V gene are SGDLS and YYNGEE. This CDR3 comprises 16 residues. CDR3 protein: CASSVGGGQSTDTQYF. The CDR3 DNA follows: TGTGCCAGCAGCGTAGGAGGGGGCCAAAGCACAGATACGCAGTATTTT.

This chain joins TRBV2 and TRBJ1-2; perhaps TRBD1 as D (5 bases). The CDR3 spans 13 residues. Looked up from germline, CDR1 is SNHLY and CDR2 is FYNNEI. V was pared by 3 bases and J by 7 bases, with 12 bases between. The CDR3 reads CASSDGGGAGYTF. The CDR3 coding sequence is TGTGCCAGCAGTGATGGGGGAGGAGCTGGCTACACCTTC.

This sequence joins TRBV19 and TRBJ1-4; 7 bases are a match to TRBD1. CDR1 and CDR2 (germline): LNHDA, SQIVND (reference sequence). The CDR3 totals 14 residues. V gave up 3 bases and J gave up 3 bases; unmatched junction bases: 1. CDR3 bases: TGTGCCAGTAGTATTGGGACAGCTAATGAAAAACTGTTTTTT. Its translation is CASSIGTANEKLFF.

The CDR3 sequence is CASSWGDSRSYEQYF. The CDR3 nucleotides are TGTGCCAGCAGTTGGGGGGACAGTAGGTCCTACGAGCAGTACTTC. The chain employs TRBV28 and TRBJ2-7, with D possibly matching TRBD1 (7 bases). Germline V CDR1 and CDR2: MDHEN, SYDVKM. This CDR3 has 15 residues. V was shortened by 4 bases and J by 1 base, with 14 bases between the two germline ends.

The V and J genes are TRBV7-2 and TRBJ1-2; maybe TRBD1 (6 bases). Trimming pared 1 base from V and 8 bases from J, leaving 14 bases between. Germline V gene data show CDR1 as SGHTA and CDR2 as FQGNSA. The CDR3 sequence is 14 residues long. CDR3 in amino acids: CASSLEGTFRGYTF. The CDR3 bases are TGTGCCAGCAGCTTAGAAGGGACATTCAGGGGCTACACCTTC.